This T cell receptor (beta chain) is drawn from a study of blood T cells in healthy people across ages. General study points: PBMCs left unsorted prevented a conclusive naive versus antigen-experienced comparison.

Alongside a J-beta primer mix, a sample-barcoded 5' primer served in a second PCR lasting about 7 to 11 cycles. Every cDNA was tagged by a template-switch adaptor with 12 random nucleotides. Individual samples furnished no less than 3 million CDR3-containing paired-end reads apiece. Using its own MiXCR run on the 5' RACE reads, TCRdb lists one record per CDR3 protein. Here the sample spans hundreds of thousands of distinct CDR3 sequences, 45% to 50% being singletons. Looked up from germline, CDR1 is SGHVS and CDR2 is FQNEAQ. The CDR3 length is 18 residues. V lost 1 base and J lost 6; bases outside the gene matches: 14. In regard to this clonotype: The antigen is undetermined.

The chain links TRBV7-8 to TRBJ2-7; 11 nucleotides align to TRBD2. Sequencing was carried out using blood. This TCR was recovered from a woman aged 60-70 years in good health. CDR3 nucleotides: TGTGCCAGCAGCTTAGGGGTAGCGGGAGGGCTCACCCCCGGCGAGCAGTACTTC. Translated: CASSLGVAGGLTPGEQYF.